These T cell receptor beta chains were read from a single sample in a study of blood T cell repertoires in COVID-19. The protocol was immunoSEQ multiplex PCR, while the TCRdb copy is restricted to in-frame clones and leaves out a portion. Of just over 300,000 clones listed, around 90% are singletons. Sequences were obtained from PBMCs or T cells enriched from blood (not recorded which). These receptors were taken from a woman aged 18-30 years with acute COVID-19. CDR3s include the opening cysteine and the closing phenylalanine or tryptophan. Each record gives: J gene, V gene, clone size, CDR3 protein. The size of a clone is reported for some rows only, either as once, few or many, or as a class for expanded clones.

>TRBJ2-3|TRBV11-3|NA
CASSLMGAGTTDTQYF
>TRBJ1-4|TRBV9|NA
CASSVASGSGEKLFF
>TRBJ2-7|TRBV5-1|NA
CASSPEASGTTYEQYF
>TRBJ2-2|TRBV28|NA
CASSQSGTGETGELFF
>TRBJ1-1|TRBV12-3/TRBV12-4|NA
CASSRKGAPAFF
>TRBJ2-3|TRBV7-2|NA
CATIVGGADTQYF
>TRBJ1-6|TRBV27|NA
CASSLNQLPYNSPLHF
>TRBJ1-2|TRBV19|NA
CASSSRPGGIYGYTF
>TRBJ1-4|TRBV28|NA
CASGGANEKLFF
>TRBJ1-3|TRBV28|NA
CASSSDSGNTIYF
>TRBJ1-5|TRBV18|NA
CASSPPEGQGVQPQHF
>TRBJ2-1|TRBV3-1/TRBV3-2|NA
CASSRLAENEQFF
>TRBJ1-5|TRBV6-5|NA
CASSYSSSGDQPQHF
>TRBJ1-2|TRBV10-3|NA
CAISEQGSPDGYTF
>TRBJ1-3|TRBV19|NA
CASSSEQGAPGNTIYF
>TRBJ1-4|TRBV5-1|NA
CASSPDSTNEKLFF
>TRBJ1-2|TRBV28|NA
CASSLGGGGYTF
>TRBJ1-3|TRBV3-1/TRBV3-2|NA
CASSQDPAGYGNTIYF
>TRBJ1-1|TRBV16|NA
CASSQGGAVKAFF
>TRBJ1-1|TRBV27|NA
CASGGVGTFYTEAFF
>TRBJ1-2|TRBV5-6|NA
CASSLVLAGRGYTF
>TRBJ2-7|TRBV19|NA
CASSIGLASDEQYF
>TRBJ2-2|TRBV4-2|NA
CASSPRTRDPGELFF
>TRBJ1-5|TRBV27|once
CASSSDRIAYSNQPQHF
>TRBJ2-1|TRBV10-1|NA
CASSGTGGSEAYNEQFF
>TRBJ1-5|TRBV28|NA
CASNPGQGSQPQHF
>TRBJ1-2|TRBV28|NA
CASSPDRGFYGYTF
>TRBJ1-2|TRBV28|NA
CASRGVGVGYGYTF
>TRBJ1-2|TRBV4-2|NA
CASSQDLGQGQGYTF
>TRBJ2-1|TRBV10-1|NA
CASSESGLAGDNEQFF
>TRBJ1-2|TRBV11-2|NA
CASSDREITFGYTF
>TRBJ1-2|TRBV18|NA
CASSPPKSRGMRYTF
>TRBJ2-1|TRBV10-1|NA
CASSESKGASPTDEQFF
>TRBJ1-1|TRBV27|NA
CASSSDRVNTEAFF
>TRBJ2-1|TRBV11-2|NA
CASSFTSGSNEQFF
>TRBJ1-4|TRBV7-2|once
CASSLGMREKLFF
>TRBJ1-3|TRBV2|NA
CASSGYLLSSGNTIYF
>TRBJ2-1|TRBV5-1|NA
CASSSGTSGTNEQFF
>TRBJ1-2|TRBV2|NA
CASRAGDGYTF
>TRBJ1-5|TRBV19|few
CASSILVPAYSNQPQHF
>TRBJ2-7|TRBV27|NA
CASSSLDSSYEQYF
>TRBJ2-7|TRBV19|NA
CASSIGRLAGAHEQYF
>TRBJ1-2|TRBV19|NA
CASGVASYTF
>TRBJ1-2|TRBV5-1|NA
CASSVYSESGYTF
>TRBJ1-1|TRBV6-5|once
CASSYRRATEAFF
>TRBJ2-1|TRBV18|NA
CASSLEASPSYNEQFF